This entry features one TCR beta chain sequence. The antigen is unknown. The V gene's germline CDR1 is LGHDT and CDR2 YNNKEL (reference sequence). The CDR3 is 16 residues long. The ends lost 0 bases at V and 12 bases at J; junction bases unmatched: 10. This sample was included in a study of identical twins. Each CDR3 protein gets one entry after TCRdb re-called the 5' RACE reads with MiXCR. The table shows nearly 900,000 distinct CDR3 sequences, with roughly an eighth occurring only once. Whole-study findings and limits: Models underpredicted monozygotic twin sharing of out-of-frame TCR alpha. The presence of invariant MAIT and iNKT cells could partly confound analyses of zero-insertion sequences.

These data were likewise used in another study, on yellow fever vaccine responses in identical twins.

This TCR was sampled from a woman under 30 in good health. Specimen: PBMCs. This sequence joins TRBV3-1 and TRBJ2-1; 11 bases map to TRBD2. CDR3 residues: CASSQDRVAGGLMQFF. The DNA for the CDR3 is TGTGCCAGCAGCCAAGATAGGGTAGCGGGGGGGTTGATGCAGTTCTTC.